This note documents a single T cell receptor (beta chain) sequence. The data were obtained in a study of blood T cell repertoires in COVID-19. Across the whole study: Collection of acute and convalescent COVID-19 samples took place in the United States, Italy and Spain. PBMCs, B-cell-depleted T cells, or T cells provided the cDNA or gDNA that made up the material.

Original data processing: Amplification with reference gene primers provided the estimates of nucleated cell counts. Using immunoSEQ multiplex PCR, the repertoire was profiled, and TCRdb retains in-frame clones only, with some absent. From that table come the V and J calls and clone size; the DNA was used to work out D and trimming. Seen here are roughly 100,000 clones, about 90% observed once, and the top ten hold around 3.7%. Source material: peripheral blood. This TCR came from a woman aged 60 to 75 with acute or convalescent COVID-19.

The CDR3 protein is CASSRAGPQNYGYTF. The CDR3 coding sequence is TGTGCCAGCTCGAGAGCGGGGCCCCAAAACTATGGCTACACCTTC. This chain joins TRBV28 and TRBJ1-2, with a tentative D call TRBD1 (5 bases). Trimming pared 8 bases from V and 2 bases from J, leaving 18 bases between. This CDR3 spans 15 amino acids. CDR1 MDHEN and CDR2 SYDVKM come from the germline V gene.